This is a list of T cell receptor beta chains from one sample in a study of blood T cell repertoires in COVID-19. Measured with immunoSEQ multiplex PCR; TCRdb has only the in-frame clones, and not every one. The sample has 70,000 to 80,000 clones, about 81% seen once. Sequencing was carried out using peripheral blood. The receptors here all came from a woman of 80 years or more with acute or convalescent COVID-19. Each CDR3 is given with its conserved first and last residue. The D gene is left open where the match is weak. Clone size, where shown, is once, few, many, or a class for clones that have expanded.

clone_size: .
v_call: TRBV7-2
j_call: TRBJ1-6
d_call: .
cdr3_aa: CASSLGRVGETNSPLHF
cdr3_nt: TGTGCCAGCAGCTTAGGCCGGGTCGGAGAGACTAATTCACCCCTCCACTTT

clone_size: .
v_call: TRBV7-6
j_call: TRBJ2-1
d_call: .
cdr3_aa: CASSLPINEQFF
cdr3_nt: TGTGCCAGCAGCTTACCAATCAATGAGCAGTTCTTC

clone_size: .
v_call: TRBV5-1
j_call: TRBJ1-1
d_call: .
cdr3_aa: CASSLNSGNTEAFF
cdr3_nt: TGCGCCAGCAGCTTAAATTCCGGTAACACTGAAGCTTTCTTT

clone_size: .
v_call: TRBV5-1
j_call: TRBJ2-1
d_call: TRBD2
cdr3_aa: CASSFGLADNEQFF
cdr3_nt: TGCGCCAGCAGCTTCGGACTAGCGGACAATGAGCAGTTCTTC

clone_size: few
v_call: TRBV12-3/TRBV12-4
j_call: TRBJ1-2
d_call: TRBD1
cdr3_aa: CASSPQGDYGYTF
cdr3_nt: TGTGCCAGCAGTCCTCAGGGGGACTATGGCTACACCTTC

clone_size: .
v_call: TRBV30
j_call: TRBJ2-7
d_call: .
cdr3_aa: CAWTAGTGDEQYF
cdr3_nt: TGTGCCTGGACCGCGGGAACAGGGGACGAGCAGTACTTC

clone_size: .
v_call: TRBV14
j_call: TRBJ1-6
d_call: TRBD1
cdr3_aa: CASSQGRGTYNSPLHF
cdr3_nt: TGTGCCAGCAGCCAAGGCAGGGGGACCTATAATTCACCCCTCCACTTT

clone_size: few
v_call: TRBV6-5
j_call: TRBJ1-4
d_call: TRBD1
cdr3_aa: CASRPHRGTNEKLFF
cdr3_nt: TGTGCCAGCAGGCCCCACAGGGGGACTAATGAAAAACTGTTTTTT

clone_size: many
v_call: TRBV28
j_call: TRBJ2-1
d_call: .
cdr3_aa: CASSLYGGAGEQFF
cdr3_nt: TGTGCCAGCAGTCTCTATGGAGGTGCCGGTGAGCAGTTCTTC

clone_size: .
v_call: TRBV9
j_call: TRBJ2-3
d_call: .
cdr3_aa: CASSVARGGGGDTQYF
cdr3_nt: TGTGCCAGCAGCGTAGCCCGAGGGGGAGGGGGAGATACGCAGTATTTT

clone_size: .
v_call: TRBV18
j_call: TRBJ1-4
d_call: .
cdr3_aa: CASSLELGEKLFF
cdr3_nt: TGTGCCAGCTCACTAGAACTAGGAGAAAAACTGTTTTTT

clone_size: .
v_call: TRBV5-6
j_call: TRBJ2-3
d_call: TRBD2
cdr3_aa: CASLRGGLSTDTQYF
cdr3_nt: TGTGCCAGCTTAAGGGGAGGGTTGAGCACAGATACGCAGTATTTT

clone_size: .
v_call: TRBV28
j_call: TRBJ1-2
d_call: .
cdr3_aa: CASSPMDSLNYGYTF
cdr3_nt: TGTGCCAGCAGCCCTATGGACAGCCTTAACTATGGCTACACCTTC

clone_size: .
v_call: TRBV7-2
j_call: TRBJ1-1
d_call: .
cdr3_aa: CASSLGGSGVTEAFF
cdr3_nt: TGTGCCAGCAGCTTAGGGGGATCAGGGGTAACTGAAGCTTTCTTT

clone_size: many
v_call: TRBV19
j_call: TRBJ2-7
d_call: .
cdr3_aa: CASSRLPSYEQYF
cdr3_nt: TGTGCCAGTAGTAGACTACCTTCCTACGAGCAGTACTTC

clone_size: .
v_call: TRBV9
j_call: TRBJ2-2
d_call: .
cdr3_aa: CASSVGGGTGELFF
cdr3_nt: TGTGCCAGCAGCGTAGGTGGGGGGACCGGGGAGCTGTTTTTT

clone_size: .
v_call: TRBV19
j_call: TRBJ2-5
d_call: .
cdr3_aa: CASSQAGFQTQYF
cdr3_nt: TGTGCCAGTAGTCAGGCGGGTTTCCAGACCCAGTACTTC

clone_size: .
v_call: TRBV14
j_call: TRBJ2-5
d_call: TRBD2
cdr3_aa: CASSHRTSSKETQYF
cdr3_nt: TGTGCCAGCAGCCATCGGACTAGCAGCAAAGAGACCCAGTACTTC

clone_size: once
v_call: TRBV27
j_call: TRBJ1-5
d_call: .
cdr3_aa: CASSLFPQDARAQPQHF
cdr3_nt: TGTGCCAGCAGTTTATTCCCACAGGACGCCAGGGCTCAGCCCCAGCATTTT

clone_size: .
v_call: TRBV7-6
j_call: TRBJ1-3
d_call: .
cdr3_aa: CASSLATGRGSGNTIYF
cdr3_nt: TGTGCCAGCAGCTTAGCCACCGGCCGGGGTTCTGGAAACACCATATATTTT

clone_size: .
v_call: TRBV28
j_call: TRBJ1-1
d_call: TRBD1
cdr3_aa: CASSFRGGAEAFF
cdr3_nt: TGTGCCAGCAGTTTCCGAGGGGGCGCTGAAGCTTTCTTT

clone_size: .
v_call: TRBV7-8
j_call: TRBJ2-5
d_call: .
cdr3_aa: CASSLEGGRGQETQYF
cdr3_nt: TGTGCCAGCAGCTTAGAGGGTGGGAGGGGGCAAGAGACCCAGTACTTC

clone_size: .
v_call: TRBV5-1
j_call: TRBJ2-1
d_call: .
cdr3_aa: CASSLGGLQNNEQFF
cdr3_nt: TGCGCCAGCAGCTTGGGTGGACTACAAAACAATGAGCAGTTCTTC

clone_size: few
v_call: TRBV5-6
j_call: TRBJ2-1
d_call: .
cdr3_aa: CASSLFALYNEQFF
cdr3_nt: TGTGCCAGCAGCTTGTTCGCACTTTACAATGAGCAGTTCTTC

clone_size: .
v_call: TRBV7-8
j_call: TRBJ2-7
d_call: TRBD2
cdr3_aa: CASSLAPPGTSSYEQYF
cdr3_nt: TGTGCCAGCAGCTTAGCTCCTCCGGGGACTAGCTCCTACGAGCAGTACTTC

clone_size: .
v_call: TRBV2
j_call: TRBJ1-1
d_call: .
cdr3_aa: CASSEGQIAEAFF
cdr3_nt: TGTGCCAGCAGTGAGGGGCAGATTGCTGAAGCTTTCTTT

clone_size: .
v_call: TRBV7-2
j_call: TRBJ2-5
d_call: TRBD2
cdr3_aa: CASSLPNGRLAGETQYF
cdr3_nt: TGTGCCAGCAGCTTACCTAACGGAAGGCTAGCGGGAGAGACCCAGTACTTC

clone_size: .
v_call: TRBV2
j_call: TRBJ1-2
d_call: .
cdr3_aa: CASRSDNTNYGYTF
cdr3_nt: TGTGCCAGCAGGTCCGACAACACTAACTATGGCTACACCTTC

clone_size: .
v_call: TRBV29-1
j_call: TRBJ1-1
d_call: TRBD1
cdr3_aa: CSVATGTGGRTEAFF
cdr3_nt: TGCAGCGTTGCTACCGGGACAGGGGGCCGAACTGAAGCTTTCTTT

clone_size: .
v_call: TRBV9
j_call: TRBJ2-3
d_call: TRBD2
cdr3_aa: CASSGGGTDTQYF
cdr3_nt: TGTGCCAGCTCGGGGGGGGGCACAGATACGCAGTATTTT

clone_size: .
v_call: TRBV5-5
j_call: TRBJ2-7
d_call: TRBD1
cdr3_aa: CASSPFRGTGYEQYF
cdr3_nt: TGTGCCAGCAGCCCTTTCCGAGGGACAGGCTACGAGCAGTACTTC

clone_size: .
v_call: TRBV12-5
j_call: TRBJ2-7
d_call: .
cdr3_aa: CASGSDTSSYEQYF
cdr3_nt: TGTGCTAGTGGCTCCGACACGAGCTCCTACGAGCAGTACTTC

clone_size: .
v_call: TRBV15
j_call: TRBJ2-5
d_call: TRBD2
cdr3_aa: CATSSRTRAQETQYF
cdr3_nt: TGTGCCACCAGCAGTCGGACTAGGGCCCAAGAGACCCAGTACTTC

clone_size: .
v_call: TRBV18
j_call: TRBJ1-4
d_call: .
cdr3_aa: CASSPWGVTNEKLFF
cdr3_nt: TGTGCCAGCTCACCATGGGGAGTCACTAATGAAAAACTGTTTTTT

clone_size: once
v_call: TRBV6-1
j_call: TRBJ2-5
d_call: TRBD1
cdr3_aa: CASSENTGGQETQYF
cdr3_nt: TGTGCCAGCAGTGAGAACACAGGGGGCCAGGAGACCCAGTACTTC

clone_size: .
v_call: TRBV5-1
j_call: TRBJ2-2
d_call: .
cdr3_aa: CASSLALGDTGELFF
cdr3_nt: TGCGCCAGCAGCTTGGCCTTAGGGGACACCGGGGAGCTGTTTTTT

clone_size: .
v_call: TRBV7-2
j_call: TRBJ2-3
d_call: TRBD2
cdr3_aa: CASSPQRGGIADTQYF
cdr3_nt: TGTGCCAGCAGCCCCCAGCGGGGGGGGATCGCAGATACGCAGTATTTT

clone_size: .
v_call: TRBV5-4
j_call: TRBJ2-3
d_call: .
cdr3_aa: CASSLVTRPTDTQYF
cdr3_nt: TGTGCCAGCAGCTTGGTGACTAGACCCACTGATACGCAGTATTTT

clone_size: few
v_call: TRBV18
j_call: TRBJ2-7
d_call: TRBD2
cdr3_aa: CASSPSPIAGSEQYF
cdr3_nt: TGTGCCAGCTCACCTTCTCCGATAGCGGGGTCCGAGCAGTACTTC

clone_size: .
v_call: TRBV7-9
j_call: TRBJ2-3
d_call: TRBD2
cdr3_aa: CASSSLVSLAESTDTQYF
cdr3_nt: TGTGCCAGCAGCTCCCTGGTCTCCCTAGCGGAGAGCACAGATACGCAGTATTTT

clone_size: .
v_call: TRBV11-2
j_call: TRBJ2-5
d_call: .
cdr3_aa: CASSFQLLTSQETQYF
cdr3_nt: TGTGCCAGCAGCTTTCAGCTACTAACCTCGCAAGAGACCCAGTACTTC

clone_size: .
v_call: TRBV28
j_call: TRBJ1-1
d_call: .
cdr3_aa: CASSSNRRGANTEAFF
cdr3_nt: TGTGCCAGCAGTTCGAACCGGAGGGGCGCGAACACTGAAGCTTTCTTT

clone_size: .
v_call: TRBV27
j_call: TRBJ2-7
d_call: TRBD2
cdr3_aa: CASSFGLAGVGYEQYF
cdr3_nt: TGTGCCAGCAGTTTCGGACTAGCGGGAGTGGGGTACGAGCAGTACTTC

clone_size: .
v_call: TRBV28
j_call: TRBJ1-2
d_call: .
cdr3_aa: CASSLQVQGYGYTF
cdr3_nt: TGTGCCAGCAGTTTGCAGGTACAGGGTTATGGCTACACCTTC

clone_size: .
v_call: TRBV19
j_call: TRBJ1-1
d_call: .
cdr3_aa: CASSILRGGSVNTEAFF
cdr3_nt: TGTGCCAGTAGTATTCTTCGGGGGGGCAGTGTGAACACTGAAGCTTTCTTT

clone_size: .
v_call: TRBV7-9
j_call: TRBJ2-2
d_call: TRBD2
cdr3_aa: CASSGRAGGTGELFF
cdr3_nt: TGTGCCAGCAGCGGGCGAGCGGGAGGGACCGGGGAGCTGTTTTTT

clone_size: .
v_call: TRBV18
j_call: TRBJ2-7
d_call: .
cdr3_aa: CASSPKTGTSYEQYF
cdr3_nt: TGTGCCAGCTCACCAAAAACAGGGACCTCCTACGAGCAGTACTTC

clone_size: .
v_call: TRBV25-1
j_call: TRBJ1-3
d_call: .
cdr3_aa: CASSGFAGIGNTIYF
cdr3_nt: TGTGCCAGCAGTGGATTCGCAGGAATCGGAAACACCATATATTTT

clone_size: .
v_call: TRBV6-4
j_call: TRBJ2-2
d_call: .
cdr3_aa: CASSLHFTGELFF
cdr3_nt: TGTGCCAGCAGTCTCCACTTCACCGGGGAGCTGTTTTTT

clone_size: .
v_call: TRBV28
j_call: TRBJ1-4
d_call: .
cdr3_aa: CAISGGYEKLFF
cdr3_nt: TGTGCCATCTCGGGAGGGTATGAAAAACTGTTTTTT

clone_size: .
v_call: TRBV24-1
j_call: TRBJ1-2
d_call: .
cdr3_aa: CATSDPRGTNYGYTF
cdr3_nt: TGTGCCACCAGTGATCCCAGGGGCACTAACTATGGCTACACCTTC